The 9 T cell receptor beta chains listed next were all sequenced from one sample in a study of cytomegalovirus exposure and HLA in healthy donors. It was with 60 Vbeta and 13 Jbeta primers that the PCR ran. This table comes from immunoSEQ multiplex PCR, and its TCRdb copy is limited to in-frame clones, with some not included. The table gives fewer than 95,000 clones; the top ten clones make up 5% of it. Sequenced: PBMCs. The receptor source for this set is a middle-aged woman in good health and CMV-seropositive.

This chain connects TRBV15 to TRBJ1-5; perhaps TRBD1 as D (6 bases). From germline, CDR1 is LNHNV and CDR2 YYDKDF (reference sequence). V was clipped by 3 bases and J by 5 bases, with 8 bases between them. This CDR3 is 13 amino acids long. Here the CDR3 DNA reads TGTGCCACCAGCAGGGGGGCGGATCAGCCCCAGCATTTT. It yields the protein CATSRGADQPQHF.

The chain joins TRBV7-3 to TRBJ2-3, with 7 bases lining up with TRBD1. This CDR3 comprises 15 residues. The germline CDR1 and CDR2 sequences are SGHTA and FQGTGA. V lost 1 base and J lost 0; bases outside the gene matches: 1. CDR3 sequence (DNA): TGTGCCAGCAGCTTAATACAGGGGAGCACAGATACGCAGTATTTT. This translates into CASSLIQGSTDTQYF.

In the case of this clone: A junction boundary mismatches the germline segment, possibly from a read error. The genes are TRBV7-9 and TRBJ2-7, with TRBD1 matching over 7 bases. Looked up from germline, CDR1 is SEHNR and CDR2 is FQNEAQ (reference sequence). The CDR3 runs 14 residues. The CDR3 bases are TGTGCCTGCAGCCTAACGGGACAGACCTACGAGCAGTACTTC. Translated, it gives CACSLTGQTYEQYF.

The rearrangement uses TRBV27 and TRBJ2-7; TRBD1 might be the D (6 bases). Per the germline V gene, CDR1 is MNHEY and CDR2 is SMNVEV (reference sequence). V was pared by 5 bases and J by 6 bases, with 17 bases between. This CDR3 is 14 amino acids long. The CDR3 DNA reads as TGTGCCAGCAGTCCACAGGGTACCTCCGGCGAGCAGTACTTC. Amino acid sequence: CASSPQGTSGEQYF.

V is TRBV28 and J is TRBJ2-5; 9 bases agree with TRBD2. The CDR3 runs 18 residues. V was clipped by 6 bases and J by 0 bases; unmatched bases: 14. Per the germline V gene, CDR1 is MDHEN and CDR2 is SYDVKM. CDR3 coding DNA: TGTGCCAGCAGCTCATCCCCCGGACTAGCGAAGTACCAAGAGACCCAGTACTTC. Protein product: CASSSSPGLAKYQETQYF.

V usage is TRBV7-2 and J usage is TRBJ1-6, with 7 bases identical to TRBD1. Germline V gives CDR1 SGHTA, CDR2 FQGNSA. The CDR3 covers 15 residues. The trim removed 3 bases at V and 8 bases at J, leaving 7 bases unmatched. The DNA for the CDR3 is TGTGCCAGCAGCTTTGTCCCGGGGACAGATTCACCCCTCCACTTT. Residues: CASSFVPGTDSPLHF.

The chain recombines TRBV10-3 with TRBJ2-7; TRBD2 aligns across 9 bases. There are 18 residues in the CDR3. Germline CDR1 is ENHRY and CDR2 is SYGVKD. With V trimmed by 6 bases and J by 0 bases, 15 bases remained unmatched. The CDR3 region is CAIREGGGGVPLSYEQYF. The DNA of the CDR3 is TGTGCCATCAGGGAAGGGGGCGGGGGGGTCCCCCTCTCCTACGAGCAGTACTTC.

In DNA, the CDR3 is TGTGCCAGCAAAGGCACAGGGCACTATGGCTACACCTTC. Amino acid sequence: CASKGTGHYGYTF. The chain employs TRBV28 and TRBJ1-2; D may be TRBD1 (6 bases). This CDR3 has 13 residues. The V gene's germline CDR1 is MDHEN and CDR2 SYDVKM. V was cut by 7 bases and J by 3 bases, with 12 bases left in between.

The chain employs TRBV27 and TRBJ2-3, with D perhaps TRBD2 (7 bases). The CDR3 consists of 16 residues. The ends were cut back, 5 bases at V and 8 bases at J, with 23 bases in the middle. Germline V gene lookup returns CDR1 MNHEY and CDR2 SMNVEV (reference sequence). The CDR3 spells CASSPLSGGAESTQYF. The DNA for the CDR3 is TGTGCCAGCAGTCCCCTGAGTGGGGGGGCCGAGAGTACGCAGTATTTT.